These T cell receptor beta chains were read from a single sample in a study of shared clonotypes between healthy human individuals. Sequenced by immunoSEQ multiplex PCR; TCRdb stores in-frame clones only, minus some. Here the sample spans about 2 million clones, 85% to 95% being singletons. Specimen: naive CD4+ T cells sorted from blood. Receptors were obtained from a man between 18 and 35 years old in good health. Each CDR3 is given without its conserved first and last residue. The D gene is left open where the match is weak.

V	D	J	CDR3
TRBV30	-	TRBJ1-5	AWQATGSNQPQH
TRBV25-1	-	TRBJ1-4	ASSKMAATNEKLF
TRBV29-1	-	TRBJ1-2	SAGGAGSDGYT
TRBV7-8	-	TRBJ2-7	ASSLVGSFNSYEQY
TRBV7-9	-	TRBJ2-7	ASSYGTSYGHEQY
TRBV27	-	TRBJ2-2	ASGRNTGELF
TRBV30	-	TRBJ1-5	AWSHGPPGSNQPQH
TRBV30	-	TRBJ2-6	AWRWAGANVLT
TRBV7-9	-	TRBJ1-2	ASSRGGGYGYT
TRBV7-9	-	TRBJ1-3	ASSLGFGNTIY
TRBV14	-	TRBJ1-1	ASSPGPSRNTEAF
TRBV28	-	TRBJ1-2	ASSLEPWNGYT
TRBV10-3	TRBD1	TRBJ1-1	AITGQGPEAF
TRBV11-2	TRBD1	TRBJ1-4	ASSRDSPNEKLF
TRBV5-6	-	TRBJ1-3	ASSLEIKGPGNTIY
TRBV28	-	TRBJ2-7	ASSTYEQY
TRBV4-1	-	TRBJ2-3	ASSQPLQRKLAGDTQY
TRBV7-2	-	TRBJ1-5	ASNIQDNQPQH
TRBV11-2	-	TRBJ1-1	ASSLVEGNTEAF
TRBV10-2	TRBD1	TRBJ1-5	ASRAGTGGLNQPQH
TRBV9	TRBD2	TRBJ2-3	ASSVLAGGTDTQY
TRBV4-3	-	TRBJ2-5	ASSQGGTQY
TRBV5-1	-	TRBJ2-5	ASSQSVEETQY
TRBV5-1	TRBD2	TRBJ2-7	ASSLELGLGYEQY
TRBV15	-	TRBJ2-7	ATSRERGPVEQY
TRBV5-1	TRBD2	TRBJ2-1	ASSLLAGSYNEQF
TRBV18	-	TRBJ2-5	ASSPLQGIIETQY
TRBV7-6	-	TRBJ1-6	ASSSGSQGSLH
TRBV5-6	-	TRBJ1-4	ASTRSSWAFLGEKLF